This T cell receptor beta chain was sequenced in a study of regulatory T cells in long-lasting Graves disease. Library construction for TCR beta used iRepertoire HTBI primers and Arm-PCR of CDR3 regions. TCRdb ran MiXCR on the multiplex PCR reads and lists one entry per CDR3 protein. This sample has approximately 350,000 distinct CDR3 sequences, with roughly 17% found just once. This sample's time point: newly diagnosed GD, antithyroid drugs for less than 3 months. The TCR library was made from RNA extracted from PBMCs. Graves' disease diagnosis followed American Thyroid Association guidelines. In its sample, this clonotype was seen many times. Its antigen is not identified. General study results and limits: More public clonotypes were shared by persistent patients (about 2,700) than by new patients (under 1,000).

The same sample was also studied in work on T cells in Graves' hyperthyroidism and ophthalmopathy. In that study: Thyroid ultrasound and orbital computed tomography, with clinical symptoms and serum thyroxine and TRAb, informed diagnoses. With the HTBI primer set, the TCR CDR3 went through a first round of RT-PCR.

This TCR was sampled from a woman under 30 with Graves disease. The source was peripheral blood mononuclear cells (PBMCs), collected at new diagnosis, from a patient treated with antithyroid drugs.

In nucleotides, the CDR3 is TGTGCCAGCAGCTGGTCCCTGATATCCTACGAGCAGTACTTC. Translation gives CASSWSLISYEQYF. The chain links TRBV2 to TRBJ2-7; no definite D call. The CDR3 runs to 14 residues. Trimming pared 6 bases from V and 1 base from J, leaving 13 bases between. Germline V CDR1 and CDR2: SNHLY, FYNNEI.